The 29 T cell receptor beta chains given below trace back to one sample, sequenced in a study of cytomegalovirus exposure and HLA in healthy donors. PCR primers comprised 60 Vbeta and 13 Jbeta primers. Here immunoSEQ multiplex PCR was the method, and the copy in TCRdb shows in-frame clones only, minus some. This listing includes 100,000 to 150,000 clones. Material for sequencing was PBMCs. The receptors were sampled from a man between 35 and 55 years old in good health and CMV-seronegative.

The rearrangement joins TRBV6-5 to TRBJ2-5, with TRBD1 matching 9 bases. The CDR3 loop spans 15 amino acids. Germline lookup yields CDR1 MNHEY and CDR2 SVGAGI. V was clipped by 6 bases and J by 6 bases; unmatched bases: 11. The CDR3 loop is CASSRGGQGGKTQYF. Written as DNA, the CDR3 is TGTGCCAGCAGCCGTGGGGGACAGGGAGGAAAGACCCAGTACTTC.

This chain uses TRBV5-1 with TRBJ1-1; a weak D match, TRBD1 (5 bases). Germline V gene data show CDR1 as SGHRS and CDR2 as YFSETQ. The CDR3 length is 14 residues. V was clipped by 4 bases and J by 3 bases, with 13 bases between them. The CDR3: CASSGGTFHTEAFF. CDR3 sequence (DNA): TGCGCCAGCAGCGGCGGGACTTTTCACACTGAAGCTTTCTTT.

Written as DNA, the CDR3 is TGTGCCAGCAGAAAAGCGGGAGGGCCGGGTGAGACCCAGTACTTC. It encodes CASRKAGGPGETQYF. V gene TRBV2 combines with J gene TRBJ2-5, with 10 positions matching TRBD2. Germline loops: CDR1 SNHLY, CDR2 FYNNEI. The CDR3 consists of 15 residues. The V and J ends lost 6 bases and 5 bases, in that order; junction bases with no gene match: 9.

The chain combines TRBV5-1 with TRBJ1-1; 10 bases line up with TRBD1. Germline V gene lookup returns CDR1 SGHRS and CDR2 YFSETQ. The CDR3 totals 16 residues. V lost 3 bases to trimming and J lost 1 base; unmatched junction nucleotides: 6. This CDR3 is CASSSGTGVANTEAFF. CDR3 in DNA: TGCGCCAGCAGCTCCGGGACAGGGGTGGCGAACACTGAAGCTTTCTTT.

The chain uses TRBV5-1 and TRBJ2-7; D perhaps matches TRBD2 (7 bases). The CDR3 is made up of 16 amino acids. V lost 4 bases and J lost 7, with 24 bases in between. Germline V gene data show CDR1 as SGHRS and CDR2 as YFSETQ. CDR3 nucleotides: TGCGCCAGCAGCCTGGAGGGGGGGAACCGAGGGTATGAGCAGTACTTC. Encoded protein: CASSLEGGNRGYEQYF.

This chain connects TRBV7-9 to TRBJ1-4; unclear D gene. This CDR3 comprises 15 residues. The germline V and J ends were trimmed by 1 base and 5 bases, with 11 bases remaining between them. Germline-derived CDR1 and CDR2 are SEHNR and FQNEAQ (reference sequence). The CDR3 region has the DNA TGTGCCAGCAGCTTAGAGTACGGTACCAATGAAAAACTGTTTTTT. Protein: CASSLEYGTNEKLFF.

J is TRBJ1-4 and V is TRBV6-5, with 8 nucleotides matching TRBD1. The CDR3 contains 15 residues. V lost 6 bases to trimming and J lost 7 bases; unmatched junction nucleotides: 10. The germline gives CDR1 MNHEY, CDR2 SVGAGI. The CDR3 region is CASSGRGREGEKLFF. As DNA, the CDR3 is TGTGCCAGCAGCGGCAGGGGGCGCGAGGGTGAAAAACTGTTTTTT.

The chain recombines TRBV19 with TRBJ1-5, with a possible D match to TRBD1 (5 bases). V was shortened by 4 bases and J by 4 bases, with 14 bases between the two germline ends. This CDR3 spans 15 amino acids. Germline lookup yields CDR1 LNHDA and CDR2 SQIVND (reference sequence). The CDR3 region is CASSTHEGVNQPQHF. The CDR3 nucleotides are TGTGCCAGTAGTACCCATGAAGGGGTGAATCAGCCCCAGCATTTT. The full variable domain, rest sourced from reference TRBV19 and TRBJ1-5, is DGGITQSPKYLFRKEGQNVTLSCEQNLNHDAMYWYRQDPGQGLRLIYYSQIVNDFQKGDIAEGYSVSREKKESFPLTVTSAQKNPTAFYLCASSTHEGVNQPQHFGDGTRLSIL.

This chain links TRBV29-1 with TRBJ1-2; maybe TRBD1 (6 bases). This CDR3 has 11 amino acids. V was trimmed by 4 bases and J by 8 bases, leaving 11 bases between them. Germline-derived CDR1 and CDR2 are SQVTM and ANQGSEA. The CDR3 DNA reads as TGCAGCGTTGGAAGGGGGGGAGGCTACACCTTC. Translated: CSVGRGGGYTF.

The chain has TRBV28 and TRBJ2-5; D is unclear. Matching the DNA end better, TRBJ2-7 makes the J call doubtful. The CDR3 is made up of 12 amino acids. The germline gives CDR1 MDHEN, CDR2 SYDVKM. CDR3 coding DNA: TGTGCCAGCAGTGACATGGGCTACGAGCAGTACTTC. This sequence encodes CASSDMGYEQYF.

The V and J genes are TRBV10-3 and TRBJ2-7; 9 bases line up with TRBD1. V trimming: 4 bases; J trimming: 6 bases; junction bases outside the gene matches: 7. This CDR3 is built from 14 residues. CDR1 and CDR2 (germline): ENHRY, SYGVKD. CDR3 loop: CAISAGTGSAEQYF. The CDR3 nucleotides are TGTGCCATCAGTGCCGGGACAGGGTCCGCCGAGCAGTACTTC.

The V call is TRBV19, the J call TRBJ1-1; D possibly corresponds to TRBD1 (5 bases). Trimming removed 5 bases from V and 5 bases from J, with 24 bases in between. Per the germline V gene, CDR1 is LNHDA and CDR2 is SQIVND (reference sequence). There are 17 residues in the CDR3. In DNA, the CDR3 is TGTGCCAGTAGTCGTATTGGCCCCGCGGGGCGCAGTACTGAAGCTTTCTTT. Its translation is CASSRIGPAGRSTEAFF.

The CDR3 sequence: CASSPRLAGYEQYF. In DNA, the CDR3 is TGTGCCAGCAGCCCAAGGTTAGCGGGGTACGAGCAGTACTTC. The gene calls are TRBV7-2 and TRBJ2-7, with TRBD2 identical over 8 bases. Unmatched junction bases numbered 7, after V lost 5 bases and J lost 4 bases. The CDR3 spans 14 residues. CDR1 and CDR2 (germline): SGHTA, FQGNSA.

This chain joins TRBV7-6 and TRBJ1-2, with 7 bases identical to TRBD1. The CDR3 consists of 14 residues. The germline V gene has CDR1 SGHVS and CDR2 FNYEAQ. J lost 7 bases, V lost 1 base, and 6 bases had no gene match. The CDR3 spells CASSLVRGPGGYTF. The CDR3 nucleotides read TGTGCCAGCAGCTTAGTGAGGGGGCCGGGTGGCTACACCTTC.

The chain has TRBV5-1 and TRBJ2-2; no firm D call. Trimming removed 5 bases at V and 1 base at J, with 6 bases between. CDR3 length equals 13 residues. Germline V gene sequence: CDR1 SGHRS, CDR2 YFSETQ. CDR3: CASSFQNTGELFF. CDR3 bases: TGCGCCAGCAGTTTCCAGAACACCGGGGAGCTGTTTTTT.

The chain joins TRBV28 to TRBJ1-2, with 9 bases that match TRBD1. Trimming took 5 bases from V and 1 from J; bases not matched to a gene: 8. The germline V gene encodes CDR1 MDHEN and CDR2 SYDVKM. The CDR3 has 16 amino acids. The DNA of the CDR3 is TGTGCCAGCAGTGAGACAGGGGGTCCGATTAACTATGGCTACACCTTC. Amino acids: CASSETGGPINYGYTF.

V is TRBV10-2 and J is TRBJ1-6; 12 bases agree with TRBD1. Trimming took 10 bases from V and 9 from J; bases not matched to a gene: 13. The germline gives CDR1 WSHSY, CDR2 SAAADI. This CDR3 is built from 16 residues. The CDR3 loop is CAKGTGTGGFRSPLHF. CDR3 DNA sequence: TGCGCCAAGGGAACCGGGACAGGGGGCTTTCGTTCACCCCTCCACTTT.

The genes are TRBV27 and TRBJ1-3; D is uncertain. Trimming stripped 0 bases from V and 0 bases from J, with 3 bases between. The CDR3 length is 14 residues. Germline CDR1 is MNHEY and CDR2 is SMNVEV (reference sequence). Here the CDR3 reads CASSLSSSGNTIYF. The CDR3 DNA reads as TGTGCCAGCAGTTTATCCAGCTCTGGAAACACCATATATTTT.

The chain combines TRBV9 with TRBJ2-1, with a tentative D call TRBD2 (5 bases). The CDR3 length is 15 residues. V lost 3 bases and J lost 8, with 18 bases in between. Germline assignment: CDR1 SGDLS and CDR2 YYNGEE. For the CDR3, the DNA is TGTGCCAGCAGCGAGGAGGAAGATACAGCAGATGAGCAGTTCTTC. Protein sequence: CASSEEEDTADEQFF.

The CDR3 reads CASRLALAGGQGETQYF. The CDR3 DNA is TGTGCCAGCAGGCTCGCTCTAGCGGGAGGGCAGGGAGAGACCCAGTACTTC. The chain joins TRBV27 to TRBJ2-5; 12 bases fit TRBD2. Trimming took 6 bases from V and 4 from J; bases not matched to a gene: 12. Looked up from germline, CDR1 is MNHEY and CDR2 is SMNVEV (reference sequence). This CDR3 is built from 17 residues.

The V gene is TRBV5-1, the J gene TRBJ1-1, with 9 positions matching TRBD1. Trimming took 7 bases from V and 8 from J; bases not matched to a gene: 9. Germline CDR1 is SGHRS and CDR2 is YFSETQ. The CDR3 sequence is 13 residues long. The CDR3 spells CASCETGGSEAFF. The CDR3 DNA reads TGCGCCAGCTGCGAGACAGGGGGTTCAGAAGCTTTCTTT.

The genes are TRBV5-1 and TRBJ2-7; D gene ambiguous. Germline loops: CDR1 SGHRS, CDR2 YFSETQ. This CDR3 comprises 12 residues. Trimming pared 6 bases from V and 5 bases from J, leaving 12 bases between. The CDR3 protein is CASKEQPDEQYF. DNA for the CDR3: TGCGCCAGCAAGGAGCAGCCAGACGAGCAGTACTTC.

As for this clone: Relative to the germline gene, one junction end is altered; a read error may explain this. Here the CDR3 DNA reads TGTGCTAGCAGCTTAGGGAGGACAGATACGCAGTATTTT. Its translation: CASSLGRTDTQYF. This chain links TRBV7-7 with TRBJ2-3; maybe TRBD2 (6 bases). This CDR3 is 13 amino acids long. Germline loops: CDR1 SSHAT, CDR2 FNYEAQ (reference sequence).

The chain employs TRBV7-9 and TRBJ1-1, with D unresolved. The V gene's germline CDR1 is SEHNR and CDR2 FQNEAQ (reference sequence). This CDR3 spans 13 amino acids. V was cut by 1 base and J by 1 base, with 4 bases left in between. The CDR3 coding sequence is TGTGCCAGCAGCTTAGTGGCGAACACTGAAGCTTTCTTT. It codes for CASSLVANTEAFF.

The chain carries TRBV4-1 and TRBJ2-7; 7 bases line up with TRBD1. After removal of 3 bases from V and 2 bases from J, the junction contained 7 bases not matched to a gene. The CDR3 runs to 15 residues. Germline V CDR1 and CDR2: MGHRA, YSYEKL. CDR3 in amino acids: CASSQNRDSPYEQYF. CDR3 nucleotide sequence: TGCGCCAGCAGCCAGAACCGGGACAGCCCCTACGAGCAGTACTTC.

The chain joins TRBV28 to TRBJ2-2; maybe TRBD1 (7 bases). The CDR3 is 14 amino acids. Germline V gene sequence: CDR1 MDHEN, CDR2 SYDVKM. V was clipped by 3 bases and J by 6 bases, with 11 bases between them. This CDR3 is CASSLSRGAGELFF. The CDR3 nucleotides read TGTGCCAGCAGTTTGTCCAGGGGGGCCGGGGAGCTGTTTTTT.

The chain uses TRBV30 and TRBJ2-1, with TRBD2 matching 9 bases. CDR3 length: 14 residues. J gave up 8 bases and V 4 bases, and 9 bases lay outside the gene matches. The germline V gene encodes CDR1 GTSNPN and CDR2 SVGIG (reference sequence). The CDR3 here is CAWTSGTPGDEQFF. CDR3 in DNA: TGTGCCTGGACTAGCGGGACCCCGGGGGATGAGCAGTTCTTC.

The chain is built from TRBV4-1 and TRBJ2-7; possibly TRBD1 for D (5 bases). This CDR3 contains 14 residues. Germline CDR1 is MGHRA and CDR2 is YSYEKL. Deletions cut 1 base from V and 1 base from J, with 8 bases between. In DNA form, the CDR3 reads TGCGCCAGCAGCCAAGGGGCAGGGTCCTACGAGCAGTACTTC. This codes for CASSQGAGSYEQYF.

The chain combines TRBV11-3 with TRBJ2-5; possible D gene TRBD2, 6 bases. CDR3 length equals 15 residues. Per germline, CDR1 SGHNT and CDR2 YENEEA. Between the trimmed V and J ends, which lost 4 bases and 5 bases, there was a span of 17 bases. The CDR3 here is CASSSGTAKAETQYF. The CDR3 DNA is TGTGCCAGCAGCTCCGGGACTGCGAAGGCGGAGACCCAGTACTTC.